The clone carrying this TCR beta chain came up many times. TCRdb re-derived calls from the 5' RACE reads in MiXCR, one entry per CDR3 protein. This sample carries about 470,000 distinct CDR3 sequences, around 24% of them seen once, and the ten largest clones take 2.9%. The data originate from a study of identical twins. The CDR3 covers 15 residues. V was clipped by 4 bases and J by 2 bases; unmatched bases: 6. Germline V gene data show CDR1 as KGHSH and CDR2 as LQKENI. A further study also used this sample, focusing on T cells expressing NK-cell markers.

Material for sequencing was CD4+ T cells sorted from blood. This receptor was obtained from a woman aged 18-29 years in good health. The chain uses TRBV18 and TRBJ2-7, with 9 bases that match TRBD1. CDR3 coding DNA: TGTGCCAGCTCACGTCAACAGGGGGCTGCCTACGAGCAGTACTTC. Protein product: CASSRQQGAAYEQYF. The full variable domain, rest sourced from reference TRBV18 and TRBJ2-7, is NAGVMQNPRHLVRRRGQEARLRCSPMKGHSHVYWYRQLPEEGLKFMVYLQKENIIDESGMPKERFSAEFPKEGPSILRIQQVVRGDSAAYFCASSRQQGAAYEQYFGPGTRLTVT.